This paragraph covers one TCR beta chain sequence. In the source study's methods: The assay estimated nucleated cells by amplifying reference gene primers. Sequencing was performed with immunoSEQ multiplex PCR; in TCRdb, only in-frame clones are kept and a portion is missing. That table supplies the V and J calls and clone size; D and trimming were determined from the DNA. Of about 100,000 clones in the sample, around nine tenths were seen once. The V end was cut by 1 base, the J end by 1 base, with 10 bases between. Germline CDR1 and CDR2: SGHAT and FQNNGV. The CDR3 extends over 15 amino acids. The data are from a study of blood T cell repertoires in COVID-19. Study context: In each case, the material was cDNA or gDNA derived from T cells, B-cell-depleted T cells, or PBMCs.

The rearrangement joins TRBV11-2 to TRBJ1-1; D possibly corresponds to TRBD1 (5 bases). The origin of this receptor is a human donor in a cohort sampled during active COVID-19. The material sequenced was peripheral blood. CDR3 coding DNA: TGTGCCAGCAGCTTAGTTCGCAGGGCGAACACTGAAGCTTTCTTT. Its translation: CASSLVRRANTEAFF.